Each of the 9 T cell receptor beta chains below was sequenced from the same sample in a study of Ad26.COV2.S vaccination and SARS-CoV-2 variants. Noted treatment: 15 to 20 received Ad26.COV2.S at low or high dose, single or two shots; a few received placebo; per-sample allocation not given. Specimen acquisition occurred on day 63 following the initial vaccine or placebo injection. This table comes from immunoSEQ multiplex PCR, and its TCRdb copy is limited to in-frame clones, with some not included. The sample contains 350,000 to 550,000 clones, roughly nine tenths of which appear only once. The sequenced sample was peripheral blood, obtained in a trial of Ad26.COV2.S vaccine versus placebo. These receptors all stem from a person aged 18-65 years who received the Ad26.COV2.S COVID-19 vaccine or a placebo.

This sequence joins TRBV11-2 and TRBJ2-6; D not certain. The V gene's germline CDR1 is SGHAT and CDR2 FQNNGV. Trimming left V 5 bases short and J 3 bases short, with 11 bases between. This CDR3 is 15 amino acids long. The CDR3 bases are TGTGCCAGCAGCCAACCTTGGGGTGGGGCCAACGTCCTGACTTTC. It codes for CASSQPWGGANVLTF.

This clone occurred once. CDR3 in DNA: TGTGCCAGCAGTTCACGGAGGGGGCCAAATGAAAAACTGTTTTTT. Its translation is CASSSRRGPNEKLFF. The chain recombines TRBV28 with TRBJ1-4; 7 nucleotides line up with TRBD1. Germline-derived CDR1 and CDR2 are MDHEN and SYDVKM. Unmatched junction bases numbered 7, after V lost 4 bases and J lost 5 bases. CDR3 length: 15 amino acids.

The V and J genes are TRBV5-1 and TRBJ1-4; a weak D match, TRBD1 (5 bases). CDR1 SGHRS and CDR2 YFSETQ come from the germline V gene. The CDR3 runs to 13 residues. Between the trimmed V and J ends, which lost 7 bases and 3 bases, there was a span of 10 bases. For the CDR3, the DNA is TGCGCCAGCGGCACAGGAGCTAATGAAAAACTGTTTTTT. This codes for CASGTGANEKLFF.

This CDR3 reads CASSPGPQGAEQYV. The CDR3, as DNA: TGCGCCAGCAGCCCGGGTCCTCAGGGAGCCGAGCAGTACGTC. The gene calls are TRBV5-1 and TRBJ2-7, with D perhaps TRBD1 or TRBD2 (5 bases each). From germline, CDR1 is SGHRS and CDR2 YFSETQ. The CDR3 has 14 amino acids. Deletions cut 4 bases from V and 6 bases from J, with 17 bases between.

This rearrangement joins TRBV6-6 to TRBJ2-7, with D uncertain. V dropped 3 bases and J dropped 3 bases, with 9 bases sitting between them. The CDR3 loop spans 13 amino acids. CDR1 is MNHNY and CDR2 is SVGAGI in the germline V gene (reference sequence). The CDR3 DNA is TGTGCCAGCAGTTATTCCAGCCTCTACGAGCAGTACGTC. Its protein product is CASSYSSLYEQYV.

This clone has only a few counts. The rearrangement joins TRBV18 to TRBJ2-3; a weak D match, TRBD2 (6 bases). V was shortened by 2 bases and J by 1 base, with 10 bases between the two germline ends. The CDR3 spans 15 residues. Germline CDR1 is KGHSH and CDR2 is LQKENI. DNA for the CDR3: TGTGCCAGCTCACCAGGACCGGGAGGCACAGATACGCAGTATTTT. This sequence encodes CASSPGPGGTDTQYF.

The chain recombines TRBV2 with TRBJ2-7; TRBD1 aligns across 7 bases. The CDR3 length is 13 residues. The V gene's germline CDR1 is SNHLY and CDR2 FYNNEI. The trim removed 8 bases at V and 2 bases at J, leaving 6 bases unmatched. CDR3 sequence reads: CASHRDSPYEQYV. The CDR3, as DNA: TGTGCCAGCCACCGGGACAGTCCCTACGAGCAGTACGTC.

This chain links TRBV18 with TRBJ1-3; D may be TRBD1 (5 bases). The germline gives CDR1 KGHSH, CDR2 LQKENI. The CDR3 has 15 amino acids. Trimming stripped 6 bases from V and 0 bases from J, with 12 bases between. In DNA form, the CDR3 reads TGTGCCAGCTCCTCCGACAGACCCTCTGGAAACACCATATATTTT. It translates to CASSSDRPSGNTIYF.

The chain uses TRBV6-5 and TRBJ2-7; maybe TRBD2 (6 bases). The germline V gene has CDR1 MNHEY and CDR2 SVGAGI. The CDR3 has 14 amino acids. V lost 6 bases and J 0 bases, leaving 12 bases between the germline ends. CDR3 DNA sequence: TGTGCCAGCAGACCGTGGCGGGACTCCTACGAGCAGTACGTC. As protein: CASRPWRDSYEQYV.